The 25 T cell receptor beta chains below all came from one sample that was sequenced in a study of technical replicates of blood from a handful of donors. This table comes from immunoSEQ multiplex PCR, and its TCRdb copy is limited to in-frame clones, with some not included. The sample has approximately 17,000 clones, roughly nine tenths seen once. Specimen: PBMCs. These TCRs come from a human donor in good health.

In its sample, this clone was seen once. The V and J genes are TRBV18 and TRBJ2-1, with 14 bases lining up with TRBD2. The germline CDR1 and CDR2 sequences are KGHSH and LQKENI. This CDR3 comprises 17 residues. V gave up 4 bases and J gave up 6 bases; unmatched junction bases: 8. CDR3 nucleotides: TGTGCCAGCTCACTCCTGGGACTAGCGGGAGCAGGCAATGAGCAGTTCTTC. It specifies CASSLLGLAGAGNEQFF. The full variable domain, its missing parts supplied by reference TRBV18 and TRBJ2-1, is NAGVMQNPRHLVRRRGQEARLRCSPMKGHSHVYWYRQLPEEGLKFMVYLQKENIIDESGMPKERFSAEFPKEGPSILRIQQVVRGDSAAYFCASSLLGLAGAGNEQFFGPGTRLTVL.

The table lists this clone with a few counts. The gene calls are TRBV10-3 and TRBJ2-7, with TRBD1 identical over 8 bases. CDR3 length: 14 amino acids. V shed 6 bases and J 5 bases; nucleotides not matched to a gene: 9. Germline CDR1 and CDR2: ENHRY and SYGVKD. CDR3 amino acids: CAISETGDIDEQYF. CDR3 coding DNA: TGTGCCATCAGCGAGACAGGGGACATTGACGAGCAGTACTTC.

The V and J genes are TRBV19 and TRBJ2-7; D possibly corresponds to TRBD2 (6 bases). The germline V and J ends were trimmed by 6 bases and 2 bases, with 14 bases remaining between them. Per the germline V gene, CDR1 is LNHDA and CDR2 is SQIVND (reference sequence). The CDR3 covers 14 residues. The CDR3 loop is CASSPGGGPYEQYF. The CDR3 DNA follows: TGTGCCAGTAGCCCCGGGGGAGGTCCCTACGAGCAGTACTTC.

This clone was observed once. This rearrangement joins TRBV7-2 to TRBJ2-5; 7 bases map to TRBD1. The CDR3 sequence is 15 residues long. Losses at the gene ends were 5 bases for V and 5 bases for J; bases not matched to a gene: 11. Germline CDR1 reads SGHTA; CDR2 reads FQGNSA. DNA for the CDR3: TGTGCCAGCAGCCCTCGAGGGGGCCGGTGGGAGACCCAGTACTTC. Its protein is CASSPRGGRWETQYF.

V and J are TRBV10-3 and TRBJ2-3, with D uncertain. Germline V gene data show CDR1 as ENHRY and CDR2 as SYGVKD. Trimming cost V 6 bases and J 3 bases, with 7 bases left between them. CDR3 length equals 12 residues. CDR3 sequence: CAIRSRTDTQYF. The CDR3, as DNA: TGTGCCATCAGATCTAGGACAGATACGCAGTATTTT.

This clone appeared a few times. The chain combines TRBV6-6 with TRBJ2-5, with 14 bases that match TRBD2. V gave up 5 bases and J gave up 1 base; unmatched junction bases: 3. The germline gives CDR1 MNHNY, CDR2 SVGAGI (reference sequence). The CDR3 has 16 amino acids. The DNA of the CDR3 is TGTGCCAGCAGTGGGACTAGCGGGAGAGGCCAAGAGACCCAGTACTTC. Its translation: CASSGTSGRGQETQYF.

The J gene is TRBJ2-1, the V gene TRBV19; TRBD2 matches 10 bases. V shed 6 bases and J 4 bases; nucleotides not matched to a gene: 18. The CDR3 has 19 amino acids. The germline CDR1 and CDR2 sequences are LNHDA and SQIVND (reference sequence). CDR3 nucleotides: TGTGCCAGTAGGAAAAAACTAGCGGGAATTCACGGGGTATACAATGAGCAGTTCTTC. It specifies CASRKKLAGIHGVYNEQFF.

The V gene is TRBV6-6, the J gene TRBJ2-1; tentatively, D is TRBD2 (5 bases). CDR1 is MNHNY and CDR2 is SVGAGI in the germline V gene (reference sequence). The CDR3 totals 14 residues. Trimming took 0 bases from V and 9 from J, leaving 12 bases between them. The CDR3 loop reads CASSYSVGGGEQFF. In DNA form, the CDR3 reads TGTGCCAGCAGTTACTCGGTGGGCGGAGGTGAGCAGTTCTTC.

The genes are TRBV10-2 and TRBJ2-3; 8 bases map to TRBD2. Germline V gene data show CDR1 as WSHSY and CDR2 as SAAADI. This CDR3 spans 15 amino acids. The V segment lost 8 bases and the J segment 1 base; nucleotides outside the gene matches: 8. CDR3 nucleotides: TGCGCCAGCCAGTACTGGCGGGAGGGCACAGATACGCAGTATTTT. Translated: CASQYWREGTDTQYF.

This rearrangement joins TRBV5-6 to TRBJ2-2, with 11 bases that match TRBD1. The germline V gene has CDR1 SGHDT and CDR2 YYEEEE. Germline trimming cut 1 base from V and 7 bases from J; bases unmatched to any gene: 9. The CDR3 is 17 residues long. CDR3 protein: CASSLLPGQGADGELFF. As DNA, the CDR3 is TGTGCCAGCAGCTTGCTTCCCGGACAGGGGGCGGACGGGGAGCTGTTTTTT.

This chain uses TRBV5-1 with TRBJ2-1; TRBD2 matches at 9 bases. Per the germline V gene, CDR1 is SGHRS and CDR2 is YFSETQ. There are 15 residues in the CDR3. Germline trimming cut 0 bases from V and 7 bases from J; bases unmatched to any gene: 5. CDR3 sequence (DNA): TGCGCCAGCAGCTTGGTAGCGGGAGTTAGAAATGAGCAGTTCTTC. This sequence encodes CASSLVAGVRNEQFF. The complete variable domain, with remaining parts taken from reference TRBV5-1 and TRBJ2-1, reads KAGVTQTPRYLIKTRGQQVTLSCSPISGHRSVSWYQQTPGQGLQFLFEYFSETQRNKGNFPGRFSGRQFSNSRSEMNVSTLELGDSALYLCASSLVAGVRNEQFFGPGTRLTVL.

The chain couples TRBV5-1 to TRBJ2-5; TRBD2 aligns across 7 bases. The CDR3 runs 16 residues. Losses at the gene ends were 2 bases for V and 5 bases for J; bases not matched to a gene: 12. Germline V lookup: CDR1 SGHRS, CDR2 YFSETQ. This CDR3 reads CASSFAREGPGETQYF. CDR3 nucleotides: TGCGCCAGCAGCTTTGCCAGGGAGGGTCCAGGTGAGACCCAGTACTTC.

This chain joins TRBV2 and TRBJ2-2; TRBD1 agrees at 7 bases. CDR3 length: 14 amino acids. Germline CDR1 reads SNHLY; CDR2 reads FYNNEI. Trimming cost V 11 bases and J 6 bases; bases outside gene matches: 12. In DNA form, the CDR3 reads TGTGCCGTAAGGGGGCTAAAGGGCCCCGGGGAGCTGTTTTTT. Protein product: CAVRGLKGPGELFF.

The J gene is TRBJ2-2, the V gene TRBV11-2, with D possibly matching TRBD2 (6 bases). The CDR3 runs 15 residues. CDR1 is SGHAT and CDR2 is FQNNGV in the germline V gene. The ends were cut back, 2 bases at V and 2 bases at J, with 9 bases in the middle. CDR3 nucleotides: TGTGCCAGCAGCTTACGGGGGAGTAACACCGGGGAGCTGTTTTTT. This gives the protein CASSLRGSNTGELFF.

V gene TRBV2 combines with J gene TRBJ2-2, with 12 bases identical to TRBD2. Germline values: CDR1 SNHLY, CDR2 FYNNEI. This CDR3 region has 17 residues. The junction had 6 bases not matched to a gene; V was cut back by 7 bases and J by 0 bases. CDR3 loop: CASNKGLAGSNTGELFF. The CDR3 nucleotides read TGTGCCAGCAATAAGGGACTAGCGGGTTCGAACACCGGGGAGCTGTTTTTT.

This clone was counted a few times. The chain employs TRBV7-2 and TRBJ2-5; a weak D match, TRBD1 (6 bases). V was cut by 4 bases and J by 5 bases, with 26 bases left in between. Germline assignment: CDR1 SGHTA and CDR2 FQGNSA. The CDR3 length is 18 residues. For the CDR3, the DNA is TGTGCCAGCAGCTCCCCCTTCGACTGGCCCGAAAGGGGGGAGACCCAGTACTTC. This translates into CASSSPFDWPERGETQYF.

The chain couples TRBV5-8 to TRBJ2-1; 7 positions match TRBD1. CDR1 and CDR2 (germline): SGHTS, YDEGEE. Trimming removed 0 bases from V and 11 bases from J; junction bases left unmatched: 5. The CDR3 totals 13 residues. In nucleotides, the CDR3 is TGTGCCAGCAGCTTGGCGGGACAGACAAAGCAGTTCTTC. Protein product: CASSLAGQTKQFF.

The CDR3 DNA follows: TGTGCCAGCGTCGAGGAAAAACTGTTTTTT. Translated: CASVEEKLFF. V usage is TRBV5-6 and J usage is TRBJ1-4; D not certain. Germline CDR1 reads SGHDT; CDR2 reads YYEEEE. Trimming cost V 7 bases and J 8 bases, with 6 bases left between them. The CDR3 sequence is 10 residues long.

V usage is TRBV4-2 and J usage is TRBJ2-7; 11 nucleotides line up with TRBD2. This CDR3 region has 15 residues. With V trimmed by 0 bases and J by 4 bases, 2 bases remained unmatched. Per germline, CDR1 LGHNA and CDR2 YNFKEQ. The CDR3 DNA follows: TGTGCCAGCAGCCAAGAATTAGCGGGAGGGTACGAGCAGTACTTC. It is translated as CASSQELAGGYEQYF.

The rearrangement uses TRBV28 and TRBJ1-5, with D perhaps TRBD1 (5 bases). V lost 3 bases, J lost 0 bases, and 6 bases lay in between. Germline V gives CDR1 MDHEN, CDR2 SYDVKM. CDR3 length: 14 amino acids. The CDR3 loop is CASSFTGSNQPQHF. The DNA of the CDR3 is TGTGCCAGCAGTTTTACAGGTAGCAATCAGCCCCAGCATTTT.

V and J are TRBV6-6 and TRBJ1-6; tentatively, D is TRBD1 (6 bases). Trimming removed 3 bases from V and 10 bases from J, with 13 bases in between. The CDR3 has 14 amino acids. The V gene's germline CDR1 is MNHNY and CDR2 SVGAGI (reference sequence). This CDR3 reads CASSYGGAGSPLHF. Here the CDR3 DNA reads TGTGCCAGCAGTTATGGGGGGGCAGGGTCACCCCTCCACTTT.

The V call is TRBV10-2, the J call TRBJ2-7; a weak D match, TRBD1 (7 bases). The ends were cut back, 8 bases at V and 7 bases at J, with 12 bases in the middle. The CDR3 totals 11 residues. Germline V gene lookup returns CDR1 WSHSY and CDR2 SAAADI. The CDR3 spells CASGQGGEQYF. In nucleotides, the CDR3 is TGCGCCAGCGGCCAGGGGGGAGAGCAGTACTTC.

The DNA for the CDR3 is TGTGCCAGCTCCTACGACAGGGGCTCCGGCTACACCTTC. This codes for CASSYDRGSGYTF. The V and J genes are TRBV18 and TRBJ1-2, with 8 bases lining up with TRBD1. Germline CDR1 reads KGHSH; CDR2 reads LQKENI. The V gene end was trimmed by 6 bases and the J gene end by 8 bases; junction bases not matched to a gene: 8. The length of the CDR3 is 13 residues.

The chain combines TRBV19 with TRBJ2-7; 9 bases agree with TRBD1. The CDR3 runs to 16 residues. CDR1 and CDR2 from the germline V gene are LNHDA and SQIVND (reference sequence). V lost 3 bases and J lost 0; bases outside the gene matches: 6. The CDR3 sequence: CASSILGTGSSYEQYF. DNA of the CDR3: TGTGCCAGTAGTATCTTAGGGACAGGGAGCTCCTACGAGCAGTACTTC. Full variable domain (outside the CDR3, taken from reference TRBV19 and TRBJ2-7): DGGITQSPKYLFRKEGQNVTLSCEQNLNHDAMYWYRQDPGQGLRLIYYSQIVNDFQKGDIAEGYSVSREKKESFPLTVTSAQKNPTAFYLCASSILGTGSSYEQYFGPGTRLTVT.

The rearrangement links TRBV10-3 to TRBJ1-5; TRBD1 aligns across 10 bases. V gave up 0 bases and J gave up 5 bases; unmatched junction bases: 7. Germline loops: CDR1 ENHRY, CDR2 SYGVKD. The CDR3 totals 17 residues. As DNA, the CDR3 is TGTGCCATCAGTGAGTCAAGTGGGACAGGGGACGATCAGCCCCAGCATTTT. Amino acid sequence: CAISESSGTGDDQPQHF.